The 22 T cell receptor beta chains below come from one sample, sequenced in a study of vaccination and CD4 T cells after COVID-19. As to time point: late sampling 161 to 241 days after vaccination in three convalescent patients. Treatment of the sample: approximately 11-day PBMC culture with coronavirus spike peptide pools or control peptides (ViraFEST assay). Cultured CD4+ T cell DNA underwent sequencing with the Oncomine TCR Beta short-read assay. TCRdb ran MiXCR on the PCR reads and lists one entry per CDR3 protein. The table lists 20,000 to 25,000 distinct CDR3 sequences, over 40% of them singletons. Their antigen targets remain unknown. Sequenced here: CD4+ T cells from blood, cultured in vitro, sampled about 7 months after SARS-CoV-2 vaccination. These receptors were taken from a human donor who had recovered from COVID-19.

The chain uses TRBV7-9 and TRBJ2-5; tentatively, D is TRBD2 (7 bases). This CDR3 region has 16 residues. CDR1 SEHNR and CDR2 FQNEAQ come from the germline V gene (reference sequence). Trimming removed 1 base at V and 8 bases at J, with 20 bases between. The CDR3 loop reads CASSLGAPGEGTTQYF. CDR3 coding DNA: TGTGCCAGCAGCTTAGGGGCGCCGGGGGAGGGGACAACCCAGTACTTC.

This sequence joins TRBV6-2 or TRBV6-3 and TRBJ2-1, with D perhaps matching TRBD2 (5 bases). This CDR3 region has 14 residues. CDR1 and CDR2 (germline): MNHEY, SVGEGT. The V end lost 0 bases, the J end lost 5 bases, and 8 bases lay between the germline ends. The CDR3 loop reads CASSYSGADNEQFF. Written as DNA, the CDR3 is TGTGCCAGCAGTTACTCAGGAGCGGACAATGAGCAGTTCTTC.

The V call is TRBV28, the J call TRBJ1-1, with D possibly TRBD1 on 5 matching bases. The V end was cut by 11 bases, the J end by 1 base, with 11 bases between. CDR1 is MDHEN and CDR2 is SYDVKM in the germline V gene. This CDR3 region has 12 residues. The CDR3 loop reads CAGTGGNTEAFF. CDR3 DNA sequence: TGTGCCGGAACCGGGGGGAACACTGAAGCTTTCTTT.

The rearrangement links TRBV27 to TRBJ1-1; D gene unclear. The germline V and J ends were trimmed by 5 bases and 6 bases, with 13 bases remaining between them. This CDR3 contains 13 residues. Germline CDR1 is MNHEY and CDR2 is SMNVEV (reference sequence). This chain's CDR3 is CASSPDTASEAFF. In nucleotides, the CDR3 is TGTGCCAGCAGTCCTGACACCGCATCTGAAGCTTTCTTT.

The chain uses TRBV27 and TRBJ2-3, with TRBD2 matching over 14 bases. The trim removed 3 bases at V and 1 base at J, leaving 3 bases unmatched. Germline values: CDR1 MNHEY, CDR2 SMNVEV (reference sequence). This CDR3 comprises 17 residues. The CDR3: CASSLGLAGAGTDTQYF. CDR3 in DNA: TGTGCCAGCAGTTTGGGACTAGCGGGAGCTGGCACAGATACGCAGTATTTT.

The chain carries TRBV2 and TRBJ1-1; no firm D call. Germline lookup yields CDR1 SNHLY and CDR2 FYNNEI. This CDR3 is built from 14 residues. V was shortened by 1 base and J by 6 bases, with 12 bases between the two germline ends. CDR3 residues: CASSEDGVRAEAFF. Written as DNA, the CDR3 is TGTGCCAGCAGTGAAGATGGGGTAAGGGCTGAAGCTTTCTTT.

The sample holds a few counts of this clonotype. The chain has TRBV18 and TRBJ2-3; 12 nucleotides line up with TRBD2. V gave up 8 bases and J gave up 0 bases; unmatched junction bases: 6. Germline V gene sequence: CDR1 KGHSH, CDR2 LQKENI. This CDR3 has 16 amino acids. CDR3 protein: CASTKGLAGSTDTQYF. DNA of the CDR3: TGTGCCAGCACGAAAGGACTAGCGGGGAGCACAGATACGCAGTATTTT.

This clonotype was picked up a small number of times. V and J are TRBV6-1 and TRBJ2-5; TRBD1 matches at 7 bases. Germline CDR1 and CDR2: MNHNS and SASEGT. Trimming at V came to 6 bases and at J to 5 bases, leaving 9 bases not matched to a gene. The CDR3 runs to 14 residues. This CDR3 reads CASRYGTVSETQYF. In DNA form, the CDR3 reads TGTGCCAGCAGATATGGGACAGTTTCGGAGACCCAGTACTTC.

The rearrangement uses TRBV24-1 and TRBJ2-5, with unresolved D. V was shortened by 3 bases and J by 5 bases, with 9 bases between the two germline ends. The CDR3 covers 13 residues. Germline V lookup: CDR1 KGHDR, CDR2 SFDVKD. CDR3: CATSDGSLETQYF. DNA of the CDR3: TGTGCCACCAGTGATGGTAGCTTGGAGACCCAGTACTTC.

This clonotype was counted between two and nine times. The chain combines TRBV24-1 with TRBJ2-1; 16 nucleotides agree with TRBD2. This CDR3 comprises 16 residues. Trimming removed 3 bases from V and 9 bases from J; junction bases left unmatched: 4. The germline CDR1 and CDR2 sequences are KGHDR and SFDVKD. The CDR3 nucleotides are TGTGCCACCAGTGATACGGGACTAGCGGGAGGGGTTGAGCAGTTCTTC. This gives the protein CATSDTGLAGGVEQFF.

The rearrangement uses TRBV6-4 and TRBJ2-1, with TRBD2 identical over 12 bases. Germline V CDR1 and CDR2: MRHNA, SNTAGT. The length of the CDR3 is 16 residues. Germline trimming cut 5 bases from V and 12 bases from J; bases unmatched to any gene: 14. The CDR3 region has the DNA TGTGCCAGCAGTTCCTCCTGGACTAGCGGGGTCGGGGGGCAGTTCTTC. Its translation is CASSSSWTSGVGGQFF.

The rearrangement links TRBV6-5 to TRBJ1-1; 8 positions agree with TRBD1. Germline lookup yields CDR1 MNHEY and CDR2 SVGAGI. V dropped 1 base and J dropped 5; count of bases not matched to a gene: 9. The length of the CDR3 is 16 residues. CDR3 DNA sequence: TGTGCCAGCAGTTACTACCGGACAGGGCTAGGAACTGAAGCTTTCTTT. It specifies CASSYYRTGLGTEAFF.

The chain has TRBV7-2 and TRBJ2-3; 7 positions agree with TRBD1. This CDR3 has 18 residues. V was pared by 2 bases and J by 1 base, with 12 bases of the junction left unmatched. In germline, CDR1 is SGHTA, CDR2 FQGNSA. The CDR3 bases are TGTGCCAGCAGCTTATCGGTTATACAGGGGTCCGGCACAGATACGCAGTATTTT. The encoded protein is CASSLSVIQGSGTDTQYF.

The chain carries TRBV6-1 and TRBJ2-1, with 10 bases that match TRBD2. Germline V gene sequence: CDR1 MNHNS, CDR2 SASEGT. J lost 14 bases, V lost 5 bases, and 9 bases had no gene match. This CDR3 is built from 13 residues. Written as DNA, the CDR3 is TGTGCCAGCAGTCTAGCGGGAGAGTACGGAAAGTTCTTC. Protein product: CASSLAGEYGKFF.

V gene TRBV28 combines with J gene TRBJ1-2; D possibly corresponds to TRBD1 (5 bases). CDR3 length: 16 amino acids. The germline CDR1 and CDR2 sequences are MDHEN and SYDVKM. Trimming shortened V by 3 bases and J by 3 bases, and 17 bases separated the two germline ends. CDR3 in DNA: TGTGCCAGCAGTTTCCCACTAGGGGAAGGGGACTATGGCTACACCTTC. Translation gives CASSFPLGEGDYGYTF.

In regard to this clonotype: Germline and junction disagree at one end, which may indicate a read error. The chain combines TRBV19 with TRBJ2-5; 9 bases line up with TRBD2. This CDR3 comprises 13 residues. Germline-derived CDR1 and CDR2 are LNHDA and SQIVND (reference sequence). In DNA form, the CDR3 reads TGTGCCAGTAGGATAGCGGGAGCAGAGACCCAGTACTTC. Protein sequence: CASRIAGAETQYF.

The rearrangement uses TRBV20-1 and TRBJ2-3; TRBD2 agrees at 11 bases. After removal of 6 bases from V and 0 bases from J, the junction contained 5 bases not matched to a gene. The CDR3 is made up of 15 amino acids. Germline values: CDR1 DFQATT, CDR2 SNEGSKA (reference sequence). DNA of the CDR3: TGCAGTGCCGCCCGGACTAGCGGGAGCACAGATACGCAGTATTTT. Protein product: CSAARTSGSTDTQYF.

The chain joins TRBV28 to TRBJ2-1; D remains unclear. V lost 1 base to trimming and J lost 13 bases, with 11 bases between them. The CDR3 consists of 12 residues. Germline CDR1 reads MDHEN; CDR2 reads SYDVKM. The CDR3 sequence is CASSLSSAIQFF. CDR3 DNA: TGTGCCAGCAGTTTATCATCAGCGATACAGTTCTTC.

A few counts support this clonotype. The gene calls are TRBV6-2 or TRBV6-3 and TRBJ1-1; D unclear. CDR1 is MNHEY and CDR2 is SVGEGT in the germline V gene. V was clipped by 3 bases and J by 1 base, with 6 bases between them. The CDR3 has 13 amino acids. CDR3 residues: CASSYLANTEAFF. DNA of the CDR3: TGTGCCAGCAGTTATCTGGCGAACACTGAAGCTTTCTTT.

This clonotype has a handful of counts. The chain combines TRBV7-9 with TRBJ2-3; TRBD2 aligns across 9 bases. The junction had 3 bases not matched to a gene; V was cut back by 5 bases and J by 0 bases. CDR3 length equals 15 residues. Germline V gene lookup returns CDR1 SEHNR and CDR2 FQNEAQ (reference sequence). This CDR3 reads CASSQSGRSTDTQYF. The CDR3 DNA reads as TGTGCCAGCAGCCAGAGCGGGAGGAGCACAGATACGCAGTATTTT.

V is TRBV24-1 and J is TRBJ2-1; tentative D call: TRBD1 (6 bases). Trimming left V 4 bases short and J 5 bases short, with 8 bases between. In germline, CDR1 is KGHDR, CDR2 SFDVKD. The CDR3 runs to 13 residues. The CDR3 protein is CATSEGHNNEQFF. The CDR3, as DNA: TGTGCCACCAGTGAGGGACATAACAATGAGCAGTTCTTC.

This clonotype has just a few counts. The chain couples TRBV7-9 to TRBJ1-1; D gene unclear. V lost 1 base, J lost 0 bases, and 6 bases lay in between. The germline CDR1 and CDR2 sequences are SEHNR and FQNEAQ (reference sequence). The CDR3 is 14 amino acids. The CDR3 spells CASSLGGVNTEAFF. The CDR3 DNA follows: TGTGCCAGCAGCTTAGGTGGGGTGAACACTGAAGCTTTCTTT.